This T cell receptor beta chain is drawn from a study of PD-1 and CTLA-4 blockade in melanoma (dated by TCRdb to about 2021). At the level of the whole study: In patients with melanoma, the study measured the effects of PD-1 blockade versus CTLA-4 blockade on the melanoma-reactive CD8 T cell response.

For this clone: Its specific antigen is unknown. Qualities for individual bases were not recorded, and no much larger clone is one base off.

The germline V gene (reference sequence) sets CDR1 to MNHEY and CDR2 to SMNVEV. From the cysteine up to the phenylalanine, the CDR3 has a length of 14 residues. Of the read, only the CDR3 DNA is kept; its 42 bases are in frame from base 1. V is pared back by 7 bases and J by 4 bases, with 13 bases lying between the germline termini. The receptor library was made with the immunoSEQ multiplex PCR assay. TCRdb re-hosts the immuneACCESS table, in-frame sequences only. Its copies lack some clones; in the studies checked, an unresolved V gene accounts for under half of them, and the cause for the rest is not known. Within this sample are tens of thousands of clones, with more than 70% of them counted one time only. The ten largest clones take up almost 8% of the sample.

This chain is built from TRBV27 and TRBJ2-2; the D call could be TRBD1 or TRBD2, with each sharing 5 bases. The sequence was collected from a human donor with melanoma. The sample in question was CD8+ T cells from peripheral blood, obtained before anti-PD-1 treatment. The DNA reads TGTGCCAGCAATAAGTGGGGGAGCACCGGGGAGCTGTTTTTT. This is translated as CASNKWGSTGELFF.